These 15 T cell receptor beta chains were sequenced from one sample in a study of CD4+ T cells in melanoma. Here immunoSEQ multiplex PCR was the method, and the copy in TCRdb shows in-frame clones only, minus some. The sample yields more than 110,000 clones, about nine tenths seen once. These receptor sequences come from a human donor with melanoma.

Written as DNA, the CDR3 is TGTGCCAGCAGCTTGGAAGGGACAGATTATAATTCACCCCTCCACTTT. It specifies CASSLEGTDYNSPLHF. The chain employs TRBV5-8 and TRBJ1-6, with TRBD1 identical over 7 bases. V was pared by 0 bases and J by 4 bases, with 4 bases of the junction left unmatched. Germline V gene data show CDR1 as SGHTS and CDR2 as YDEGEE. The CDR3 has 16 amino acids.

The chain combines TRBV19 with TRBJ2-7, with TRBD1 matching over 7 bases. J was trimmed by 2 bases and V by 9 bases; bases with no gene match: 13. Germline CDR1 reads LNHDA; CDR2 reads SQIVND (reference sequence). The CDR3 totals 15 residues. Here the CDR3 DNA reads TGTGCCAGCGCCCCGGCGACAGGGTCCACCTACGAGCAGTACTTC. It specifies CASAPATGSTYEQYF.

The chain uses TRBV19 and TRBJ1-1; D ambiguous. The ends were cut back, 3 bases at V and 1 base at J, with 12 bases in the middle. CDR1 is LNHDA and CDR2 is SQIVND in the germline V gene (reference sequence). This CDR3 region has 15 residues. The CDR3 DNA reads as TGTGCCAGTAGTATCTCCTACGGAACGAACACTGAAGCTTTCTTT. As protein: CASSISYGTNTEAFF. The full variable domain, rest sourced from reference TRBV19 and TRBJ1-1, is DGGITQSPKYLFRKEGQNVTLSCEQNLNHDAMYWYRQDPGQGLRLIYYSQIVNDFQKGDIAEGYSVSREKKESFPLTVTSAQKNPTAFYLCASSISYGTNTEAFFGQGTRLTVV.

The chain carries TRBV5-1 and TRBJ2-5, with 9 bases matching TRBD1. Germline V gene data show CDR1 as SGHRS and CDR2 as YFSETQ. Unmatched junction bases numbered 7, after V lost 5 bases and J lost 5 bases. The CDR3 covers 14 residues. Here the CDR3 DNA reads TGCGCCAGCAGGCCGGGACAGGGAATGGAGACCCAGTACTTC. Translating it yields CASRPGQGMETQYF. Complete variable domain (other parts from reference TRBV5-1 and TRBJ2-5): KAGVTQTPRYLIKTRGQQVTLSCSPISGHRSVSWYQQTPGQGLQFLFEYFSETQRNKGNFPGRFSGRQFSNSRSEMNVSTLELGDSALYLCASRPGQGMETQYFGPGTRLLVL.

The chain links TRBV6-1 to TRBJ1-2; weak D call: TRBD1 (5 bases). Germline V gives CDR1 MNHNS, CDR2 SASEGT. Trimming removed 2 bases at V and 3 bases at J, with 10 bases between. CDR3 length: 14 amino acids. This CDR3 reads CASSEIKGYYGYTF. CDR3 coding DNA: TGTGCCAGCAGTGAAATTAAGGGGTACTATGGCTACACCTTC.

A remark on this clone: A junction end diverges from the germline sequence, so it may reflect a read error. The chain combines TRBV7-7 with TRBJ2-5, with TRBD2 identical over 10 bases. Per germline, CDR1 SSHAT and CDR2 FNYEAQ (reference sequence). This CDR3 region has 16 residues. The CDR3 nucleotides read TGTGCTAGCAGCAGACTAAGCGGGGGGGCCCGGGAGACCCAGTACTTC. Translation gives CASSRLSGGARETQYF.

This chain joins TRBV2 and TRBJ2-1, with D perhaps being TRBD1 or TRBD2 (5 bases each). With 2 bases removed from V and 0 bases from J, the gap between germline ends came to 17 bases. The germline V gene has CDR1 SNHLY and CDR2 FYNNEI. The CDR3 is 18 amino acids. CDR3 loop: CASSERDPVTSSYNEQFF. The CDR3 DNA is TGTGCCAGCAGTGAACGGGACCCAGTTACAAGCTCCTACAATGAGCAGTTCTTC.

The rearrangement links TRBV5-5 to TRBJ1-1; D not certain. V shed 2 bases and J shed 3 bases, with 11 bases lying between them. Per the germline V gene, CDR1 is SGHKS and CDR2 is YYEKEE (reference sequence). The CDR3 is 14 amino acids. Here the CDR3 DNA reads TGTGCCAGCAGCTTCGGGGTTGGCTACACTGAAGCTTTCTTT. Amino acid sequence: CASSFGVGYTEAFF.

The chain joins TRBV12-5 to TRBJ2-7, with no clear D. Germline V gene data show CDR1 as LGHNT and CDR2 as FRNRAP. The ends were cut back, 2 bases at V and 2 bases at J, with 13 bases in the middle. The CDR3 sequence is 15 residues long. CDR3 nucleotide sequence: TGTGCTAGTGGTTTGCGTATTAGAGGCGCCTACGAGCAGTACTTC. This codes for CASGLRIRGAYEQYF.

V usage is TRBV29-1 and J usage is TRBJ1-4; 7 bases are a match to TRBD1. The V and J ends lost 6 bases and 8 bases, in that order; junction bases with no gene match: 15. The CDR3 is 15 residues long. CDR1 SQVTM and CDR2 ANQGSEA come from the germline V gene. Here the CDR3 DNA reads TGCAGCGTCGGACAGGCCCGCTATGGGGGGGAAAAACTGTTTTTT. Residues: CSVGQARYGGEKLFF.

J is TRBJ2-3 and V is TRBV6-1; D is uncertain. Germline CDR1 MNHNS, CDR2 SASEGT. The CDR3 loop spans 12 amino acids. Trimming pared 8 bases from V and 2 bases from J, leaving 8 bases between. CDR3 in amino acids: CASLLDTDTQYF. The CDR3 nucleotides are TGTGCCAGCCTCCTCGACACAGATACGCAGTATTTT.

The chain recombines TRBV6-5 with TRBJ2-2; D tentatively fits TRBD1 or TRBD2 (5 bases each). The germline V gene encodes CDR1 MNHEY and CDR2 SVGAGI. CDR3 length: 14 amino acids. V lost 8 bases, J lost 4 bases, and 14 bases lay in between. CDR3 in amino acids: CASGRGVTTGELFF. The CDR3 DNA reads as TGTGCCAGCGGAAGGGGAGTTACCACCGGGGAGCTGTTTTTT.

The rearrangement joins TRBV5-5 to TRBJ1-3, with a weak D call TRBD1 (5 bases). The V gene lost 4 bases and the J gene lost 1 base, with 12 bases spanning the gap. Germline V lookup: CDR1 SGHKS, CDR2 YYEKEE (reference sequence). The CDR3 covers 15 residues. CDR3 nucleotide sequence: TGTGCCAGCAGCCCTGTAGCAGGGTCTGGAAACACCATATATTTT. Amino acids: CASSPVAGSGNTIYF.

This sequence joins TRBV10-3 and TRBJ2-7, with 7 bases matching TRBD1. Germline V lookup: CDR1 ENHRY, CDR2 SYGVKD. Trimming took 6 bases from V and 3 from J; bases not matched to a gene: 5. There are 13 residues in the CDR3. The CDR3 loop reads CAIRKGQNYEQYF. CDR3 DNA sequence: TGTGCCATCAGGAAGGGACAGAACTACGAGCAGTACTTC.

The rearrangement joins TRBV7-2 to TRBJ2-5; possible D gene TRBD2, 7 bases. This CDR3 is 16 amino acids long. The germline gives CDR1 SGHTA, CDR2 FQGNSA. Trimming stripped 5 bases from V and 5 bases from J, with 21 bases between. The CDR3 here is CASSRLGGGLKETQYF. In nucleotides, the CDR3 is TGTGCCAGCAGCCGTCTTGGCGGGGGCCTCAAGGAGACCCAGTACTTC.